What follows describes a single T cell receptor beta chain. The assay was immunoSEQ multiplex PCR, and TCRdb's table has in-frame clones only and misses some. This repertoire shows 80,000 to 95,000 clones, roughly 95% found once; its top ten account for about 1.4%. This entry comes from a study of T cell changes during pregnancy in multiple sclerosis. The ends were cut back, 6 bases at V and 5 bases at J, with 8 bases in the middle. The CDR3 extends over 12 amino acids. CDR1 is MDHEN and CDR2 is SYDVKM in the germline V gene. The source material was peripheral blood, sampled in the third trimester of pregnancy. V gene TRBV28 combines with J gene TRBJ1-5; D is unclear. The sequence was collected from a female donor in good health, enrolled as a control in a pregnancy study. CDR3 nucleotide sequence: TGTGCCAGCAGCCTCCTAGATCAGCCCCAGCATTTT. This sequence encodes CASSLLDQPQHF.